One sample yielded the 32 T cell receptor beta chains listed below, sequenced in a study of blood T cell repertoires in COVID-19. Sequenced by immunoSEQ multiplex PCR; TCRdb stores in-frame clones only, minus some. The repertoire consists of 63,000 or so clones, with 89% occurring once and the leading ten covering 1.3% to 1.5%. The material sequenced was peripheral blood. The source is a man aged 60 to 69 with acute or convalescent COVID-19.

The chain couples TRBV10-3 to TRBJ1-1; D remains unclear. The CDR3 is 13 amino acids. Trimming removed 11 bases from V and 2 bases from J, with 15 bases in between. Germline CDR1 is ENHRY and CDR2 is SYGVKD. The CDR3 bases are TGTGCCTTCCGATCCGAGAGAAACACTGAAGCTTTCTTT. Translated: CAFRSERNTEAFF.

The V call is TRBV10-3, the J call TRBJ2-1, with a weak D call TRBD2 (6 bases). This CDR3 comprises 14 residues. The V gene's germline CDR1 is ENHRY and CDR2 SYGVKD. Between the trimmed V and J ends, which lost 4 bases and 6 bases, there was a span of 13 bases. CDR3 nucleotide sequence: TGTGCCATCAGTGTGGGAGGACAAGGCAATGAGCAGTTCTTC. It yields the protein CAISVGGQGNEQFF.

This clone has a handful of counts. The V and J genes are TRBV5-4 and TRBJ2-1; 7 nucleotides match TRBD1. The CDR3 covers 13 residues. The V segment lost 3 bases and the J segment 9 bases; nucleotides outside the gene matches: 6. Per the germline V gene, CDR1 is SGHNT and CDR2 is YYREEE (reference sequence). This CDR3 reads CASSWNRGSEQFF. The CDR3 DNA reads as TGTGCCAGCAGCTGGAACAGGGGCAGTGAGCAGTTCTTC.

This CDR3 reads CASSLKQGTNEQFF. Written as DNA, the CDR3 is TGTGCCAGCAGCTTAAAACAGGGCACGAATGAGCAGTTCTTC. This chain uses TRBV5-4 with TRBJ2-1; D is perhaps TRBD1 (6 bases). Between the trimmed V and J ends, which lost 2 bases and 7 bases, there was a span of 13 bases. The CDR3 runs 14 residues. CDR1 and CDR2 from the germline V gene are SGHNT and YYREEE (reference sequence).

V gene TRBV27 combines with J gene TRBJ2-3; 10 bases fit TRBD2. Germline CDR1 reads MNHEY; CDR2 reads SMNVEV (reference sequence). The junction had 6 bases not matched to a gene; V was cut back by 0 bases and J by 0 bases. CDR3 length equals 18 residues. CDR3 nucleotides: TGTGCCAGCAGTTTATCATTCCTAGCGGGGGTAAGCACAGATACGCAGTATTTT. Translation: CASSLSFLAGVSTDTQYF.

The chain couples TRBV12-2 to TRBJ1-2. TRBV12-2 is given as a pseudogene. The CDR3 is 13 amino acids. CDR3 DNA sequence: TGTGCAAGTCGCTCGGGGGTCGATTACGGCTACACCTTC. It specifies CASRSGVDYGYTF.

The chain recombines TRBV7-9 with TRBJ2-7; the D gene is possibly TRBD1 (5 bases). Germline assignment: CDR1 SEHNR and CDR2 FQNEAQ (reference sequence). There are 14 residues in the CDR3. Trimming pared 1 base from V and 1 base from J, leaving 8 bases between. The DNA for the CDR3 is TGTGCCAGCAGCTTAGTAACAGGTTCCTACGAGCAGTACTTC. Amino acids: CASSLVTGSYEQYF. Complete variable domain (other parts from reference TRBV7-9 and TRBJ2-7): DTGVSQNPRHKITKRGQNVTFRCDPISEHNRLYWYRQTLGQGPEFLTYFQNEAQLEKSRLLSDRFSAERPKGSFSTLEIQRTEQGDSAMYLCASSLVTGSYEQYFGPGTRLTVT.

The genes are TRBV10-3 and TRBJ2-1, with 10 bases aligning to TRBD2. The junction had 7 bases not matched to a gene; V was cut back by 9 bases and J by 2 bases. CDR1 is ENHRY, CDR2 SYGVKD, per germline. CDR3 length equals 15 residues. CDR3 DNA sequence: TGTGCCATTTTACCAGCGGGGGGGACCTACAATGAGCAGTTCTTC. This sequence encodes CAILPAGGTYNEQFF.

The chain has TRBV18 and TRBJ1-5, with 7 bases fitting TRBD1. The CDR3 runs 14 residues. CDR1 KGHSH and CDR2 LQKENI come from the germline V gene. The ends lost 4 bases at V and 4 bases at J; junction bases unmatched: 4. As DNA, the CDR3 is TGTGCCAGCTCACAAGGACAGGAGAATCAGCCCCAGCATTTT. Its translation: CASSQGQENQPQHF.

This rearrangement joins TRBV6-5 to TRBJ1-1, with 7 bases lining up with TRBD1. Germline V lookup: CDR1 MNHEY, CDR2 SVGAGI. This CDR3 is 15 amino acids long. V lost 0 bases, J lost 7 bases, and 8 bases stayed unmatched. The CDR3 DNA is TGTGCCAGCAGTTACTCGAGACTGGGACAGCTTGAAGCTTTCTTT. Amino acids: CASSYSRLGQLEAFF.

The chain couples TRBV3-1 (or the pseudogene TRBV3-2) to TRBJ1-2; D possibly corresponds to TRBD1 (5 bases). Trimming took off 1 base at V and 3 bases at J, with 9 bases between the two ends. Per the germline V gene, CDR1 is LGHDT and CDR2 is YNNKEL (reference sequence). The CDR3 length is 14 residues. CDR3 bases: TGTGCCAGCAGCCAAGGGGGCAGGGACTATGGCTACACCTTC. This translates into CASSQGGRDYGYTF.

The V and J genes are TRBV2 and TRBJ2-3; 12 bases agree with TRBD2. CDR3 length: 15 amino acids. Trimming removed 6 bases from V and 2 bases from J; junction bases left unmatched: 3. The germline CDR1 and CDR2 sequences are SNHLY and FYNNEI. CDR3 sequence reads: CASRRLAGATDTQYF. CDR3 sequence (DNA): TGTGCCAGCAGGCGACTAGCGGGGGCCACAGATACGCAGTATTTT.

The chain uses TRBV6-1 and TRBJ1-2; D is unclear. With 2 bases removed from V and 3 bases from J, the gap between germline ends came to 13 bases. This CDR3 has 15 amino acids. Per the germline V gene, CDR1 is MNHNS and CDR2 is SASEGT. The CDR3 bases are TGTGCCAGCAGTGAATTCCCCGTTGTTGACTATGGCTACACCTTC. Translation gives CASSEFPVVDYGYTF.

This chain uses TRBV12-5 with TRBJ1-1; D is undetermined. The V end lost 6 bases, the J end lost 4 bases, and 9 bases lay between the germline ends. This CDR3 spans 12 amino acids. Germline values: CDR1 LGHNT, CDR2 FRNRAP. CDR3 nucleotides: TGTGCTAGTGGCGTAGGAGGCACTGAAGCTTTCTTT. It yields the protein CASGVGGTEAFF.

V is TRBV20-1 and J is TRBJ1-6; no clear D. The ends were cut back, 3 bases at V and 4 bases at J, with 13 bases in the middle. Germline V lookup: CDR1 DFQATT, CDR2 SNEGSKA (reference sequence). The length of the CDR3 is 15 residues. The CDR3 here is CSASIGVAYNSPLHF. For the CDR3, the DNA is TGCAGTGCTAGTATCGGGGTTGCATATAATTCACCCCTCCACTTT.

V gene TRBV3-1 (or the pseudogene TRBV3-2) combines with J gene TRBJ2-3; tentatively, D is TRBD2 (5 bases). V lost 4 bases and J lost 7, with 12 bases in between. The CDR3 has 13 amino acids. Per the germline V gene, CDR1 is LGHDT and CDR2 is YNNKEL (reference sequence). The CDR3 spells CASSPRWRNTQYF. The CDR3 DNA follows: TGTGCCAGCAGCCCCCGGTGGAGGAATACGCAGTATTTT.

This clone was recorded a few times. V usage is TRBV11-2 and J usage is TRBJ1-4; the D is unclear. The CDR3 totals 16 residues. Trimming removed 1 base at V and 4 bases at J, with 13 bases between. The germline gives CDR1 SGHAT, CDR2 FQNNGV. CDR3 sequence reads: CASSLVGRADNEKLFF. The DNA of the CDR3 is TGTGCCAGCAGCTTAGTGGGGAGGGCTGATAATGAAAAACTGTTTTTT. Complete variable domain (other parts from reference TRBV11-2 and TRBJ1-4): EAGVAQSPRYKIIEKRQSVAFWCNPISGHATLYWYQQILGQGPKLLIQFQNNGVVDDSQLPKDRFSAERLKGVDSTLKIQPAKLEDSAVYLCASSLVGRADNEKLFFGSGTQLSVL.

This clone has a single count. The chain recombines TRBV30 with TRBJ1-1; D is possibly TRBD1 (6 bases). Germline lookup yields CDR1 GTSNPN and CDR2 SVGIG (reference sequence). V shed 7 bases and J shed 4 bases, with 19 bases lying between them. The CDR3 runs 14 residues. The CDR3 DNA is TGTGCCTTTTCTCGGGGGGGGCCTGGCACTGAAGCTTTCTTT. Translated: CAFSRGGPGTEAFF. Full variable domain (missing parts from reference TRBV30 and TRBJ1-1): SQTIHQWPATLVQPVGSPLSLECTVEGTSNPNLYWYRQAAGRGLQLLFYSVGIGQISSEVPQNLSASRPQDRQFILSSKKLLLSDSGFYLCAFSRGGPGTEAFFGQGTRLTVV.

The chain couples TRBV6-5 to TRBJ2-5; 8 bases agree with TRBD1. The V gene end was trimmed by 0 bases and the J gene end by 4 bases; junction bases not matched to a gene: 7. The CDR3 covers 16 residues. Germline CDR1 reads MNHEY; CDR2 reads SVGAGI. The DNA of the CDR3 is TGTGCCAGCAGTTACTCTTTTTCCGACAGGGGAGAGACCCAGTACTTC. This codes for CASSYSFSDRGETQYF.

The V and J genes are TRBV30 and TRBJ1-2; D uncertain. The germline V gene has CDR1 GTSNPN and CDR2 SVGIG (reference sequence). Between the trimmed V and J ends, which lost 1 base and 4 bases, there was a span of 10 bases. The length of the CDR3 is 13 residues. The CDR3 DNA reads as TGTGCCTGGAGTGGGGAGACCGTCTATGGCTACACCTTC. This sequence encodes CAWSGETVYGYTF.

CDR3 sequence reads: CASSRVGLAGERGIQYF. The CDR3 nucleotides read TGTGCCAGCAGCCGGGTGGGACTAGCGGGGGAGCGTGGCATTCAGTACTTC. The chain is built from TRBV5-8 and TRBJ2-4, with 14 positions matching TRBD2. The J segment lost 9 bases and the V segment lost 4 bases, leaving 12 bases of the junction unmatched. This CDR3 region has 17 residues. Per the germline V gene, CDR1 is SGHTS and CDR2 is YDEGEE.

V gene TRBV24-1 combines with J gene TRBJ2-2; D perhaps matches TRBD1 (6 bases). Trimming shortened V by 8 bases and J by 4 bases, and 13 bases separated the two germline ends. This CDR3 contains 14 residues. The germline gives CDR1 KGHDR, CDR2 SFDVKD. The CDR3 DNA follows: TGTGCCACCATGGGACAACTATTCACCGGGGAGCTGTTTTTT. Protein: CATMGQLFTGELFF.

The chain couples TRBV7-9 to TRBJ1-1, with D unresolved. Deletions cut 5 bases from V and 10 bases from J, with 11 bases between. The CDR3 runs to 11 residues. Germline CDR1 and CDR2: SEHNR and FQNEAQ (reference sequence). This CDR3 reads CASSREEVAFF. CDR3 bases: TGTGCCAGCAGCCGGGAGGAGGTAGCTTTCTTT.

V gene TRBV5-1 combines with J gene TRBJ1-2; TRBD1 agrees at 7 bases. J gave up 6 bases and V 4 bases, and 12 bases lay outside the gene matches. Germline V gene lookup returns CDR1 SGHRS and CDR2 YFSETQ. This CDR3 comprises 15 residues. CDR3 nucleotides: TGCGCCAGCAGCGTAAGGACAGGCCTTCCCGATGGCTACACCTTC. This codes for CASSVRTGLPDGYTF.

The CDR3 sequence: CASSLTTRSTDTQYF. As DNA, the CDR3 is TGTGCCAGCAGCTTGACTACTCGGAGCACAGATACGCAGTATTTT. The chain employs TRBV11-1 and TRBJ2-3; D possibly corresponds to TRBD2 (5 bases). The germline V gene has CDR1 SGHAT and CDR2 FQDESV (reference sequence). V gave up 3 bases and J gave up 0 bases, with 10 bases separating them. The CDR3 consists of 15 residues. Based on the CDR3 plus reference TRBV11-1 and TRBJ2-3, the full variable domain is EAEVAQSPRYKITEKSQAVAFWCDPISGHATLYWYRQILGQGPELLVQFQDESVVDDSQLPKDRFSAERLKGVDSTLKIQPAELGDSAMYLCASSLTTRSTDTQYFGPGTRLTVL.

The CDR3 nucleotides read TGTGCCAGCAGCTCTCAGGGGGCAGCCAATGAAGCTTTCTTT. Amino acids: CASSSQGAANEAFF. The chain couples TRBV7-2 to TRBJ1-1, with 8 bases fitting TRBD1. The CDR3 covers 14 residues. The ends lost 4 bases at V and 7 bases at J; junction bases unmatched: 8. Germline V gives CDR1 SGHTA, CDR2 FQGNSA.

The chain uses TRBV5-4 and TRBJ1-2; D perhaps matches TRBD1 (5 bases). V was trimmed by 3 bases and J by 3 bases, leaving 12 bases between them. Germline V gene lookup returns CDR1 SGHNT and CDR2 YYREEE (reference sequence). The CDR3 loop spans 14 amino acids. Here the CDR3 DNA reads TGTGCCAGCAGCTGGGGTGGGGACTACTATGGCTACACCTTC. It yields the protein CASSWGGDYYGYTF.

This chain links TRBV25-1 with TRBJ1-1; tentatively, D is TRBD1 (6 bases). With 3 bases removed from V and 4 bases from J, the gap between germline ends came to 12 bases. From germline, CDR1 is MGHDK and CDR2 SYGVNS. The CDR3 loop spans 14 amino acids. The CDR3 DNA is TGTGCCAGCAGTGACATAGGGGGAACCACTGAAGCTTTCTTT. Its translation: CASSDIGGTTEAFF. The variable domain in full, with the rest retrieved from reference TRBV25-1 and TRBJ1-1, is EADIYQTPRYLVIGTGKKITLECSQTMGHDKMYWYQQDPGMELHLIHYSYGVNSTEKGDLSSESTVSRIRTEHFPLTLESARPSHTSQYLCASSDIGGTTEAFFGQGTRLTVV.

This clone was seen a handful of times. The genes are TRBV18 and TRBJ2-3, with TRBD1 matching over 7 bases. Germline V CDR1 and CDR2: KGHSH, LQKENI. J was trimmed by 2 bases and V by 4 bases; bases with no gene match: 15. The CDR3 is made up of 18 amino acids. The CDR3 region has the DNA TGTGCCAGCTCACTAACTTCCCCGGGACAGAGAATCACAGATACGCAGTATTTT. This gives the protein CASSLTSPGQRITDTQYF.

This sequence joins TRBV28 and TRBJ1-5; the match to TRBD1 covers 9 bases. Germline V lookup: CDR1 MDHEN, CDR2 SYDVKM. The trim removed 6 bases at V and 2 bases at J, leaving 14 bases unmatched. The CDR3 loop spans 18 amino acids. The CDR3 DNA sequence: TGTGCCAGCAGCCGACCGACAGGGGGTCGTTCAGGCAATCAGCCCCAGCATTTT. This translates into CASSRPTGGRSGNQPQHF.

The chain employs TRBV18 and TRBJ1-1, with D uncertain. Germline V CDR1 and CDR2: KGHSH, LQKENI. The CDR3 covers 15 residues. The germline V and J ends were trimmed by 3 bases and 0 bases, with 11 bases remaining between them. In DNA, the CDR3 is TGTGCCAGCTCACCTAACCGAGGGTTGAACACTGAAGCTTTCTTT. Its protein product is CASSPNRGLNTEAFF.

This clone was seen a handful of times. The chain joins TRBV21-1 to TRBJ1-2; the DNA was not used to check the table's D call, TRBD1. TRBV21-1 is an annotated pseudogene. The CDR3 length is 14 residues. The CDR3 bases are TGTGCCAGCAGCAAAGCTTGGGGGCCGGGCGGCTACACCTTC. Protein product: CASSKAWGPGGYTF.